These 24 T cell receptor beta chains came from one sample sequenced in a study of OX40 agonist ivuxolimab in advanced cancers. The library came from the immunoSEQ multiplex PCR assay. The table was pulled from immuneACCESS by TCRdb, which kept in-frame rearrangements only. Such tables lose some clones; where checked, under half of the loss comes from unresolved V genes, and the rest has no known cause. This sample lists 41,000 or so clones; about 82% were detected once. 2.5% to 3% of the sample belongs to the ten largest clones. The sequences come from CD4+ or CD8+ T cells sorted from blood, collected in a trial of the OX40 agonist ivuxolimab. All receptors come from an adult with an advanced solid tumor such as melanoma, head and neck, liver or kidney cancer.

The chain carries TRBV12-5 and TRBJ2-3, with a possible D match to TRBD1 (6 bases). The CDR3 contains 13 residues. CDR1 is LGHNT and CDR2 is FRNRAP in the germline V gene. The V end lost 0 bases, the J end lost 8 bases, and 9 bases lay between the germline ends. The CDR3 sequence is CASGLVQGGTQYF. CDR3 DNA: TGTGCTAGTGGTTTGGTACAAGGGGGTACGCAGTATTTT.

The chain has TRBV20-1 and TRBJ2-7; unclear D gene. V dropped 6 bases and J dropped 3 bases, with 9 bases sitting between them. The CDR3 runs 11 residues. Per germline, CDR1 DFQATT and CDR2 SNEGSKA (reference sequence). CDR3 region: CSASPIYEQYF. The CDR3 DNA reads TGCAGTGCGAGCCCTATCTACGAGCAGTACTTC.

The chain links TRBV29-1 to TRBJ2-5; 7 positions agree with TRBD1. Germline assignment: CDR1 SQVTM and CDR2 ANQGSEA. The CDR3 spans 14 residues. V dropped 2 bases and J dropped 4; count of bases not matched to a gene: 7. Written as DNA, the CDR3 is TGCAGCGTTGAACTCGGCAGGGGGAGAGAGACCCAGTACTTC. Translation: CSVELGRGRETQYF.

Note on this clone: This sample includes further DNA sequences coding for the same CDR3. The chain has TRBV7-2 and TRBJ2-7, with 7 positions matching TRBD2. V dropped 4 bases and J dropped 6; count of bases not matched to a gene: 3. There are 12 residues in the CDR3. Germline CDR1 SGHTA, CDR2 FQGNSA. CDR3 sequence: CASSSGRGEQYF. As DNA, the CDR3 is TGTGCCAGCAGCTCAGGGAGGGGCGAGCAGTACTTC.

Only a few counts were recorded for this clone. The chain is built from TRBV28 and TRBJ2-1; D is ambiguous. The germline gives CDR1 MDHEN, CDR2 SYDVKM. This CDR3 contains 15 residues. With 3 bases removed from V and 5 bases from J, the gap between germline ends came to 14 bases. For the CDR3, the DNA is TGTGCCAGCAGTTTCTGGCAGAAAAAGAACAATGAGCAGTTCTTC. This gives the protein CASSFWQKKNNEQFF.

The CDR3 protein is CATSMLGTSGRNEQFF. The CDR3 bases are TGTGCCACCTCGATGTTAGGGACTAGCGGACGCAATGAGCAGTTCTTC. The rearrangement links TRBV19 to TRBJ2-1, with TRBD2 matching over 11 bases. CDR3 length equals 16 residues. The trim removed 10 bases at V and 6 bases at J, leaving 14 bases unmatched. Looked up from germline, CDR1 is LNHDA and CDR2 is SQIVND (reference sequence).

The CDR3 protein is CASSSGGPSTDTQYF. In nucleotides, the CDR3 is TGTGCCAGCAGCTCTGGGGGCCCTAGCACAGATACGCAGTATTTT. V and J are TRBV5-4 and TRBJ2-3; TRBD1 is a possible D gene (6 bases). The germline CDR1 and CDR2 sequences are SGHNT and YYREEE (reference sequence). V lost 3 bases to trimming and J lost 0 bases, with 11 bases between them. This CDR3 is 15 amino acids long.

This chain links TRBV4-1 with TRBJ2-3; 9 nucleotides match TRBD2. V lost 6 bases to trimming and J lost 6 bases; unmatched junction nucleotides: 22. This CDR3 has 19 amino acids. The germline gives CDR1 MGHRA, CDR2 YSYEKL. This CDR3 reads CASRFQIAGAGDRTDTQYF. DNA for the CDR3: TGCGCCAGCAGGTTCCAGATAGCGGGAGCCGGGGATCGTACCGATACGCAGTATTTT.

This clone was seen once. This chain joins TRBV19 and TRBJ1-5, with D unresolved. V was clipped by 4 bases and J by 5 bases, with 12 bases between them. The CDR3 is 14 amino acids. Germline CDR1 and CDR2: LNHDA and SQIVND (reference sequence). The chain's CDR3 is CASSRDHVDQPQHF. The CDR3 DNA follows: TGTGCCAGTAGTAGGGATCATGTCGATCAGCCCCAGCATTTT.

CDR3 nucleotide sequence: TGTGCCAGCAGTTCCCTAGCGGACTACGAGCAGTACTTC. This encodes CASSSLADYEQYF. V is TRBV6-6 and J is TRBJ2-7; 7 bases fit TRBD2. Per germline, CDR1 MNHNY and CDR2 SVGAGI (reference sequence). The CDR3 spans 13 residues. J gave up 3 bases and V 4 bases, and 3 bases lay outside the gene matches.

The chain carries TRBV7-9 and TRBJ2-1; 11 bases agree with TRBD2. The germline gives CDR1 SEHNR, CDR2 FQNEAQ (reference sequence). The CDR3 contains 16 residues. The V gene end was trimmed by 5 bases and the J gene end by 5 bases; junction bases not matched to a gene: 8. The CDR3 protein is CASSLGTSGSHNEQFF. The CDR3 nucleotides are TGTGCCAGCAGCCTTGGGACTAGCGGCAGTCACAATGAGCAGTTCTTC.

This chain joins TRBV5-1 and TRBJ2-1; D is unresolved. V lost 0 bases and J 13 bases, leaving 11 bases between the germline ends. Germline assignment: CDR1 SGHRS and CDR2 YFSETQ. The CDR3 sequence is 12 residues long. CDR3 protein: CASSLGGGLQFF. In DNA form, the CDR3 reads TGCGCCAGCAGCTTGGGCGGTGGCCTCCAGTTCTTC.

The chain links TRBV23-1 to TRBJ1-4; D is perhaps TRBD1 (5 bases). TRBV23-1 is an ORF, and what it does is uncertain. This CDR3 region has 16 residues. Trimming shortened V by 4 bases and J by 8 bases, and 20 bases separated the two germline ends. This chain's CDR3 is CASSPTTGSRGEKLFF. The CDR3 coding sequence is TGCGCCAGCAGTCCTACCACAGGATCACGGGGGGAAAAACTGTTTTTT.

The chain uses TRBV28 and TRBJ1-3, with a weak D call TRBD1 (5 bases). CDR3 length: 14 amino acids. Trimming took off 7 bases at V and 2 bases at J, with 12 bases between the two ends. Per the germline V gene, CDR1 is MDHEN and CDR2 is SYDVKM. CDR3 in DNA: TGTGCCAGCACGAACGGGGGGGCTGGAAACACCATATATTTT. Translating it yields CASTNGGAGNTIYF. Full variable domain (rest looked up from reference TRBV28 and TRBJ1-3): DVKVTQSSRYLVKRTGEKVFLECVQDMDHENMFWYRQDPGLGLRLIYFSYDVKMKEKGDIPEGYSVSREKKERFSLILESASTNQTSMYLCASTNGGAGNTIYFGEGSWLTVV.

V gene TRBV18 combines with J gene TRBJ1-6, with TRBD1 matching 8 bases. The germline V gene has CDR1 KGHSH and CDR2 LQKENI. The V segment lost 4 bases and the J segment 8 bases; nucleotides outside the gene matches: 10. The CDR3 length is 16 residues. CDR3 bases: TGTGCCAGCTCACGAGCTGGCCAGGGGGCGGATTCACCCCTCCACTTT. It specifies CASSRAGQGADSPLHF.

The chain's CDR3 is CASSLGLAGYNEQFF. CDR3 bases: TGTGCCAGCTCATTGGGACTAGCGGGCTACAATGAGCAGTTCTTC. V and J are TRBV18 and TRBJ2-1; 12 bases map to TRBD2. After removal of 5 bases from V and 3 bases from J, the junction contained 2 bases not matched to a gene. CDR1 is KGHSH, CDR2 LQKENI, per germline. This CDR3 has 15 amino acids.

This clone has a single count. V and J are TRBV9 and TRBJ2-1; D uncertain. Germline loops: CDR1 SGDLS, CDR2 YYNGEE. CDR3 length: 13 residues. Trimming pared 4 bases from V and 2 bases from J, leaving 7 bases between. The CDR3 coding sequence is TGTGCCAGCAGCCCCGACCCCTACAATGAGCAGTTCTTC. Its protein is CASSPDPYNEQFF.

The CDR3, as DNA: TGTGCCAGCAGCCGTGGACAGGCTGGGAATGAAAAACTGTTTTTT. Its translation: CASSRGQAGNEKLFF. The rearrangement joins TRBV7-9 to TRBJ1-4, with 7 nucleotides matching TRBD1. The CDR3 contains 15 residues. Germline V gives CDR1 SEHNR, CDR2 FQNEAQ (reference sequence). V was pared by 5 bases and J by 5 bases, with 8 bases of the junction left unmatched.

This clone has just one count. This chain connects TRBV6-5 to TRBJ2-4; D is possibly TRBD1 (5 bases). The CDR3 consists of 15 residues. The V gene lost 5 bases and the J gene lost 0 bases, with 11 bases spanning the gap. The germline V gene has CDR1 MNHEY and CDR2 SVGAGI. The CDR3 coding sequence is TGTGCCAGCAGTGGACACTCTCTAGCCAAAAACATTCAGTACTTC. This sequence encodes CASSGHSLAKNIQYF.

The J gene is TRBJ1-2, the V gene TRBV9; no definite D call. The V end was cut by 8 bases, the J end by 4 bases, with 15 bases between. Germline V gene data show CDR1 as SGDLS and CDR2 as YYNGEE. The CDR3 extends over 13 amino acids. The CDR3 is CASSVARSYGYTF. The CDR3 region has the DNA TGTGCCAGTTCGGTGGCGCGGAGCTATGGCTACACCTTC.

J is TRBJ2-7 and V is TRBV11-3, with 9 bases matching TRBD2. From germline, CDR1 is SGHNT and CDR2 YENEEA. V lost 5 bases and J lost 2; bases outside the gene matches: 7. This CDR3 has 15 residues. The CDR3 is CASSLELAGAYEQYF. The CDR3 DNA sequence: TGTGCCAGCAGCCTCGAATTAGCGGGAGCCTACGAGCAGTACTTC.

The chain couples TRBV7-8 to TRBJ1-1; D gene unclear. Germline V CDR1 and CDR2: SGHVS, FQNEAQ. CDR3 size: 14 residues. V was clipped by 3 bases and J by 0 bases, with 8 bases between them. CDR3 protein: CASSLGSLNTEAFF. DNA for the CDR3: TGTGCCAGCAGCTTGGGCAGCTTGAACACTGAAGCTTTCTTT.

The V and J genes are TRBV18 and TRBJ1-2; D possibly corresponds to TRBD1 (6 bases). V was shortened by 3 bases and J by 2 bases, with 10 bases between the two germline ends. Germline CDR1 KGHSH, CDR2 LQKENI. CDR3 length: 14 amino acids. CDR3 in amino acids: CASSPQDSNYGYTF. The CDR3 region has the DNA TGTGCCAGCTCACCCCAGGACAGCAACTATGGCTACACCTTC. The full variable domain, with the rest looked up from reference TRBV18 and TRBJ1-2, is NAGVMQNPRHLVRRRGQEARLRCSPMKGHSHVYWYRQLPEEGLKFMVYLQKENIIDESGMPKERFSAEFPKEGPSILRIQQVVRGDSAAYFCASSPQDSNYGYTFGSGTRLTVV.

This clone was recorded a few times. V is TRBV23-1 and J is TRBJ1-5; D gene ambiguous. TRBV23-1 is an ORF, and what it does is uncertain. V was trimmed by 6 bases and J by 9 bases, leaving 15 bases between them. The CDR3 runs to 13 residues. The CDR3 region is CASRPIPHGPQHF. The DNA of the CDR3 is TGCGCCAGCAGACCAATACCGCATGGGCCCCAGCATTTT.